This T cell receptor beta chain came from a study of molecular identifiers for immune sequencing clone quantification. TCRdb re-analysed the PCR reads in MiXCR, keeping a single row per CDR3 protein. The table shows about 640,000 distinct CDR3 sequences, with nearly 20% occurring only once. This CDR3 has 13 residues. Trimming removed 0 bases from V and 4 bases from J, with 9 bases in between. Germline assignment: CDR1 GTSNPN and CDR2 SVGIG (reference sequence). Sorting captured naive CD8 T cells as CD8+CD4-CCR7+CD45RA+. This clonotype was picked up many times. The source of this sequence is a human donor in good health. Some libraries in this study had Jurkat cell RNA spiked in. Sequenced: naive CD8+ T cells from blood, with Jurkat cell RNA spiked in. As for subset: FACS-sorted CD8+CD4-CCR7+CD45RA+ naive T cells. V and J are TRBV30 and TRBJ1-1; D might be TRBD1 (5 bases). The CDR3 nucleotides read TGTGCCTGGAGTGTAGCCAGGGTCACTGAAGCTTTCTTT. Its protein is CAWSVARVTEAFF.